The 10 T cell receptor beta chains reported below all come from one sample, sequenced in a study of quantifying T cell responses using KT2 cells. On the study more broadly: Reverse transcription used primers in the TCR alpha and beta constant regions.

Each cDNA got a UMI-containing oligo ligated at its 3' end. An equimolar mix of RC1.1 and RC1.2 primed the beta chain across TRBC1 and TRBC2. Using its own MiXCR run on the UMI-ligation and nested PCR reads, TCRdb lists one record per CDR3 protein. The table records tens of thousands of distinct CDR3 sequences, over 9% of them present only once. Material for sequencing was PBMCs spiked with cells of the T cell clone KT2. The receptors originated from a human donor.

The rearrangement joins TRBV7-2 to TRBJ1-1; 7 bases map to TRBD1. The CDR3 runs 19 residues. With V trimmed by 0 bases and J by 0 bases, 13 bases remained unmatched. Germline CDR1 and CDR2: SGHTA and FQGNSA. This CDR3 is CASSLAPPSTGLLNTEAFF. CDR3 bases: TGTGCCAGCAGCTTAGCACCCCCGTCGACAGGGCTTCTGAACACTGAAGCTTTCTTT.

This clonotype was seen ten or more times. This chain joins TRBV7-3 and TRBJ1-5; maybe TRBD1 (5 bases). V lost 1 base and J 6 bases, leaving 7 bases between the germline ends. Germline lookup yields CDR1 SGHTA and CDR2 FQGTGA. The CDR3 runs to 13 residues. CDR3 DNA: TGTGCCAGCAGCTTAATGGGGGGTCAGCCCCAGCATTTT. It specifies CASSLMGGQPQHF.

The chain uses TRBV5-4 and TRBJ1-5; a weak D match, TRBD1 (6 bases). There are 15 residues in the CDR3. Trimming took 2 bases from V and 1 from J, leaving 10 bases between them. Germline V gene sequence: CDR1 SGHNT, CDR2 YYREEE (reference sequence). CDR3 loop: CASSLQGLSNQPQHF. The CDR3 DNA reads as TGTGCCAGCAGCTTACAGGGTTTAAGCAATCAGCCCCAGCATTTT.

The chain combines TRBV7-2 with TRBJ1-2; D is perhaps TRBD1 (6 bases). The CDR3 contains 17 residues. The ends were cut back, 1 base at V and 0 bases at J, with 15 bases in the middle. CDR1 is SGHTA and CDR2 is FQGNSA in the germline V gene. The CDR3 loop reads CASSLGRGGGTNYGYTF. CDR3 in DNA: TGTGCCAGCAGCTTAGGGAGGGGGGGCGGAACTAACTATGGCTACACCTTC.

The V and J genes are TRBV2 and TRBJ2-3; 7 nucleotides agree with TRBD1. This CDR3 spans 17 amino acids. Per germline, CDR1 SNHLY and CDR2 FYNNEI. Trimming cost V 6 bases and J 6 bases; bases outside gene matches: 18. The CDR3 sequence: CASREIQGLGFGDTQYF. CDR3 bases: TGTGCCAGCAGGGAAATACAGGGGCTCGGCTTTGGGGATACGCAGTATTTT.

This chain connects TRBV20-1 to TRBJ2-1; 14 bases agree with TRBD2. Per germline, CDR1 DFQATT and CDR2 SNEGSKA (reference sequence). The CDR3 is 14 residues long. Trimming took 4 bases from V and 8 from J; bases not matched to a gene: 4. The CDR3 spells CSAKGTSGSHEQFF. The CDR3 bases are TGCAGTGCTAAAGGGACTAGCGGGAGTCATGAGCAGTTCTTC.

The rearrangement joins TRBV10-2 to TRBJ1-1, with D perhaps matching TRBD1 (5 bases). From germline, CDR1 is WSHSY and CDR2 SAAADI. The CDR3 loop spans 14 amino acids. Trimming took 8 bases from V and 1 from J, leaving 14 bases between them. This chain's CDR3 is CASAMGEGNTEAFF. The CDR3 nucleotides read TGCGCCAGCGCGATGGGGGAAGGGAACACTGAAGCTTTCTTT.

V and J are TRBV2 and TRBJ2-1; D is unresolved. CDR1 SNHLY and CDR2 FYNNEI come from the germline V gene. The V end lost 2 bases, the J end lost 2 bases, and 4 bases lay between the germline ends. The CDR3 totals 13 residues. The chain's CDR3 is CASSETPYNEQFF. Written as DNA, the CDR3 is TGTGCCAGCAGTGAAACCCCCTACAATGAGCAGTTCTTC.

This chain connects TRBV7-2 to TRBJ2-3, with D possibly being TRBD1 or TRBD2 (7 bases each). V lost 5 bases and J lost 4, with 19 bases in between. The CDR3 is 16 residues long. The germline CDR1 and CDR2 sequences are SGHTA and FQGNSA. The CDR3 nucleotides read TGTGCCAGCAGCCCATTAAGCGGGACAGTGGCAGATACGCAGTATTTT. Protein sequence: CASSPLSGTVADTQYF.

This clonotype was counted at least ten times. The genes are TRBV20-1 and TRBJ2-1; TRBD2 matches 10 bases. CDR3 length: 13 residues. The junction had 6 bases not matched to a gene; V was cut back by 6 bases and J by 7 bases. The V gene's germline CDR1 is DFQATT and CDR2 SNEGSKA (reference sequence). The chain's CDR3 is CSAASGGLNEQFF. The CDR3 DNA reads TGCAGTGCCGCTAGCGGGGGCTTGAATGAGCAGTTCTTC.